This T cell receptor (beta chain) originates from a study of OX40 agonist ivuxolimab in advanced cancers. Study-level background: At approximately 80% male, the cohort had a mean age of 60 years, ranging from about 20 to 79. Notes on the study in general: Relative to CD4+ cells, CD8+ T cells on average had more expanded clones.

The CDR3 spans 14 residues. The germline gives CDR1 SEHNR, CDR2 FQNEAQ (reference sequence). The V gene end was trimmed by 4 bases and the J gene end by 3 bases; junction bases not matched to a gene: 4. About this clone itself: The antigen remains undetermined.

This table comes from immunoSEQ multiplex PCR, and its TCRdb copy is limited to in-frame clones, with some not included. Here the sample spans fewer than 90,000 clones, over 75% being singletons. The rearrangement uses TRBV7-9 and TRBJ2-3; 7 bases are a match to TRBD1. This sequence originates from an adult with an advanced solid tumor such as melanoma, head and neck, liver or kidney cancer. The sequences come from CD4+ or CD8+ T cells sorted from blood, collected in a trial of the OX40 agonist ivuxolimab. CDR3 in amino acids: CASSSTGWTDTQYF. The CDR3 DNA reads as TGTGCCAGCAGCTCGACAGGGTGGACAGATACGCAGTATTTT.